The 2 T cell receptor beta chains in this list originate from one sample, sequenced in a study of OX40 agonist ivuxolimab in advanced cancers. Generated by immunoSEQ multiplex PCR, the TCRdb table keeps only in-frame clones and is missing some. The sample yields under 65,000 clones, roughly 90% seen once. The sequencing used CD4+ or CD8+ T cells sorted from blood, collected in a trial of the OX40 agonist ivuxolimab. The receptors stem from an adult with an advanced solid tumor such as melanoma, head and neck, liver or kidney cancer.

For the CDR3, the DNA is TGCAGCGCCCAAACTCTAGCAGACTACAATGAGCAGTTCTTC. Translating it yields CSAQTLADYNEQFF. The V and J genes are TRBV29-1 and TRBJ2-1, with D tentatively TRBD2 (5 bases). The V end lost 7 bases, the J end lost 3 bases, and 16 bases lay between the germline ends. The CDR3 covers 14 residues. The germline gives CDR1 SQVTM, CDR2 ANQGSEA.

The J gene is TRBJ1-1, the V gene TRBV18; TRBD1 is a possible D gene (5 bases). The CDR3 consists of 13 residues. Looked up from germline, CDR1 is KGHSH and CDR2 is LQKENI. The germline V and J ends were trimmed by 5 bases and 1 base, with 8 bases remaining between them. The CDR3 bases are TGTGCCAGCTCAACTACAGGGAACACTGAAGCTTTCTTT. Its translation is CASSTTGNTEAFF.